This T cell receptor beta chain was identified in a study of blood T cell repertoires in COVID-19 (dated by TCRdb to about 2020). Study-level background: Samples covering the acute and convalescent phases of COVID-19 were provided by collaborators in the United States, Italy and Spain. The prospective study material was composed of cDNA or gDNA derived from T cells, B-cell-depleted T cells, or PBMCs. The dataset comprised deeply sampled blood TCRbeta repertoires from subjects exposed to, actively infected with, or recovered from COVID-19. The repertoires were released in a freely available public database intended as a resource for research on the immune response to SARS-CoV-2. The samples were drawn from two sources: the first 160 participants of the ongoing ImmuneRACE study, and 1,200 or so subjects contributed by 6 global collaborators. Nearly every sample came with metadata listing a de-identified subject ID, COVID-19 status, age in years and sex. Where available, HLA class I and class II types were taken from metadata supplied by the sample provider and were not determined by assay-based typing. On the study overall, not on this receptor specifically: Clinical and demographic metadata were provided uncurated, with the amount varying by source and participant.

In Seattle, one collaborating source enrolled patients while the infection was active and tracked those patients longitudinally over the course of disease. Collaborating institutions collected whole blood in K2EDTA tubes following their own protocols. For TCRbeta analysis, collaborators shipped samples in one of three forms: frozen whole blood, isolated PBMCs, or DNA extracted from either of those sample types. The immunoSEQ Assay, a bias-controlled multiplex PCR, was used to amplify TCRbeta CDR3 regions from genomic DNA. As for how the authors treated the data: The number of nucleated cells in each sample was estimated from the amplification of reference gene primers within the assay. Sequence reads were collapsed and filtered to measure the absolute abundance of every unique TCRbeta CDR3 rearrangement. For each sample, productive Simpson clonality was calculated as the square root of Simpson's diversity index across productive rearrangements. The immuneACCESS repertoire file appears here via TCRdb, limited to in-frame rearrangements. These files lack a portion of the clones; in checked studies, under half of the deficit traces to unresolved V genes, and the cause of the others is not known. V, J and clone size are those of that table, while D and trimming were read from the DNA. This sample is represented by 70,000 or so clones; around 85% of them were singletons. The top ten hold approximately 17% of the sample.

Inclusive of the bounding cysteine and phenylalanine, the CDR3 is 14 residues long. The sequence is cut down to CDR3 DNA, 42 bases in frame from base 1. The V end gives up 3 bases and the J end 9 bases, leaving 8 bases in the junction not matched to a gene. CDR1 and CDR2 (LNHNV, YYDKDF) derive from the germline V gene (reference sequence). On this clone: What this receptor recognizes is not known. No qualities accompany the bases; no much larger clone lies one base away.

This receptor chain uses TRBV15 and TRBJ1-5, and TRBD1 aligns with 7 junction nucleotides. Source material: peripheral blood. The sequence derives from a man in his forties with COVID-19, enrolled during active disease. The nucleotides are TGTGCCACCAGCAGCGGACAGGTTCGAGGGCCCCAGCATTTT. Its product reads: CATSSGQVRGPQHF.